Listed here are 12 T cell receptor beta chains from one sample, sequenced in a study of T-cell memory formation after mild COVID-19. TCRdb reanalysed the 5' RACE reads using MiXCR and keeps one entry per CDR3 protein. The data show some 210,000 distinct CDR3 sequences, approximately 20% seen once. The sequenced sample was PBMCs or a T cell subset sorted from them (not recorded which). These TCRs come from an adult woman who had mild COVID-19 (a few samples of this study predate the infection). Cell type and time point are not known.

This clonotype was seen more than once but under ten times. The rearrangement uses TRBV20-1 and TRBJ1-1; D ambiguous. Trimming left V 2 bases short and J 3 bases short, with 10 bases between. This CDR3 comprises 13 residues. Germline CDR1 is DFQATT and CDR2 is SNEGSKA (reference sequence). This CDR3 is CSARQDGDTEAFF. The CDR3 DNA sequence: TGCAGTGCTAGACAGGATGGGGACACTGAAGCTTTCTTT.

This clonotype came up many times. This sequence joins TRBV4-3 and TRBJ2-6; D uncertain. Germline CDR1 reads LGHNA; CDR2 reads YSLEER. This CDR3 contains 15 residues. The ends were cut back, 5 bases at V and 1 base at J, with 9 bases in the middle. CDR3 nucleotides: TGCGCCAGCAGCTCCCACACATCTGGGGCCAACGTCCTGACTTTC. Amino acid sequence: CASSSHTSGANVLTF.

The chain recombines TRBV7-9 with TRBJ1-2; possible D gene TRBD1, 5 bases. The CDR3 spans 14 residues. The V and J ends lost 6 bases and 4 bases respectively, with 15 bases between them. Germline V CDR1 and CDR2: SEHNR, FQNEAQ (reference sequence). CDR3 sequence: CASSRTPSPYGYTF. The CDR3 coding sequence is TGTGCCAGCAGTCGGACACCATCGCCCTATGGCTACACCTTC.

The chain links TRBV24-1 to TRBJ2-1; 9 positions match TRBD2. From germline, CDR1 is KGHDR and CDR2 SFDVKD. This CDR3 comprises 18 residues. V lost 3 bases, J lost 7 bases, and 15 bases stayed unmatched. The CDR3 nucleotides are TGTGCCACCAGTGATCCAGGATGGAGAATAGCGGGAGATAATGAGCAGTTCTTC. It translates to CATSDPGWRIAGDNEQFF.

This clonotype was recorded at least ten times. The rearrangement links TRBV20-1 to TRBJ2-5; 8 nucleotides match TRBD2. Looked up from germline, CDR1 is DFQATT and CDR2 is SNEGSKA (reference sequence). This CDR3 contains 17 residues. The J segment lost 9 bases and the V segment lost 0 bases, leaving 18 bases of the junction unmatched. The CDR3 DNA sequence: TGCAGTGCTAGAGATCCCATGACGGGGGGGCCAGTTGGTGCCCAGTACTTC. As protein: CSARDPMTGGPVGAQYF.

The V gene is TRBV19, the J gene TRBJ2-1, with D maybe TRBD2 (7 bases). Per germline, CDR1 LNHDA and CDR2 SQIVND (reference sequence). Trimming pared 9 bases from V and 9 bases from J, leaving 18 bases between. The length of the CDR3 is 13 residues. CDR3 in amino acids: CASQQGWGGEQFF. As DNA, the CDR3 is TGTGCCAGCCAACAGGGCTGGGGGGGTGAGCAGTTCTTC.

V usage is TRBV24-1 and J usage is TRBJ2-3; 11 positions match TRBD2. With 3 bases clipped from V and 3 bases from J, the junction kept 1 base outside the gene matches. Looked up from germline, CDR1 is KGHDR and CDR2 is SFDVKD. The CDR3 sequence is 15 residues long. DNA of the CDR3: TGTGCCACCAGTGATCCTAGCGGGAGGACAGATACGCAGTATTTT. This gives the protein CATSDPSGRTDTQYF.

This clonotype was recorded many times. The V gene is TRBV5-1, the J gene TRBJ1-1, with D uncertain. The CDR3 contains 13 residues. Germline V gene sequence: CDR1 SGHRS, CDR2 YFSETQ. Trimming removed 2 bases at V and 1 base at J, with 6 bases between. The CDR3 DNA reads TGCGCCAGCAGCTTCGACGGGAACACTGAAGCTTTCTTT. Its protein is CASSFDGNTEAFF.

The CDR3: CSANRDISPQHF. For the CDR3, the DNA is TGCAGTGCTAACCGGGACATAAGTCCCCAGCATTTT. This rearrangement joins TRBV20-1 to TRBJ1-5; maybe TRBD1 (6 bases). Germline V gives CDR1 DFQATT, CDR2 SNEGSKA (reference sequence). The CDR3 loop spans 12 amino acids. V was pared by 4 bases and J by 10 bases, with 14 bases between.

The rearrangement links TRBV12-3 or TRBV12-4 to TRBJ2-7, with 7 positions matching TRBD2. The CDR3 is 15 amino acids. With 5 bases clipped from V and 6 bases from J, the junction kept 13 bases outside the gene matches. The CDR3 sequence is CASSLLRGVASEQYF. The CDR3 bases are TGTGCCAGCAGTCTATTACGGGGGGTTGCTTCCGAGCAGTACTTC.

The chain links TRBV5-5 to TRBJ2-7; a possible D gene is TRBD2 (6 bases). This CDR3 is built from 16 residues. The V end was cut by 0 bases, the J end by 3 bases, with 16 bases between. Looked up from germline, CDR1 is SGHKS and CDR2 is YYEKEE (reference sequence). CDR3: CASSLDTASVVYEQYF. The CDR3 DNA reads as TGTGCCAGCAGCTTGGATACTGCTAGCGTGGTCTACGAGCAGTACTTC.

Only a few counts were recorded for this clonotype. The chain combines TRBV5-1 with TRBJ1-2; 9 bases fit TRBD1. V shed 4 bases, J shed 8 bases, and the junction held 6 bases outside the gene matches. The CDR3 spans 13 residues. CDR1 and CDR2 from the germline V gene are SGHRS and YFSETQ. The chain's CDR3 is CASSGGQGFGYTF. Here the CDR3 DNA reads TGCGCCAGCAGCGGAGGACAGGGGTTCGGCTACACCTTC.